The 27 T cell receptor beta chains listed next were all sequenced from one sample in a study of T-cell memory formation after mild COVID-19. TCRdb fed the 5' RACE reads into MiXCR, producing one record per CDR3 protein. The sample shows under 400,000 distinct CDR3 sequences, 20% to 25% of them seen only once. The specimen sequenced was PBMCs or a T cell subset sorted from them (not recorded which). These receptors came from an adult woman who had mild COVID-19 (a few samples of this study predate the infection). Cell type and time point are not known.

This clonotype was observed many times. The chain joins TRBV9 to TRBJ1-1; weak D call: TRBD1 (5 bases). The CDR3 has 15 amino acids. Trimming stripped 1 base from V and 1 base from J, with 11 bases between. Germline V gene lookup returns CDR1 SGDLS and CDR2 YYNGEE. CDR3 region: CASSVYGTGNTEAFF. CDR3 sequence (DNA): TGTGCCAGCAGCGTATACGGGACGGGGAACACTGAAGCTTTCTTT.

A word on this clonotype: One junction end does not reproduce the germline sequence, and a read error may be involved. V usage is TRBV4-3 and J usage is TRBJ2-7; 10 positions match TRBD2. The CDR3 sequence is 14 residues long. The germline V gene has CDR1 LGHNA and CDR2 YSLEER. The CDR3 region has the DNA TGCGCCAGCAGCCCGGAAGCTAGCGGGAGAAACTTGCACTTC. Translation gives CASSPEASGRNLHF.

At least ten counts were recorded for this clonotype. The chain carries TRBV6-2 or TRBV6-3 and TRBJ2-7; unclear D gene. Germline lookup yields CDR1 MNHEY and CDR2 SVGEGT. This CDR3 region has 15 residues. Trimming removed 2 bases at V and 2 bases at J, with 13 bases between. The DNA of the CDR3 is TGTGCCAGCAGTTACCTCGGAACCGCCGCCTACGAGCAGTACTTC. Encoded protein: CASSYLGTAAYEQYF.

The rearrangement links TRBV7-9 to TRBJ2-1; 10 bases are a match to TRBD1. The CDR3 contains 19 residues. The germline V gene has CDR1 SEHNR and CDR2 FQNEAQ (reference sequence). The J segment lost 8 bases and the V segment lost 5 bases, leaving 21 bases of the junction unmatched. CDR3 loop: CASSRTGTGANPLLDEQFF. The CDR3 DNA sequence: TGTGCCAGCAGCCGAACCGGGACAGGGGCCAACCCTCTGTTGGATGAGCAGTTCTTC.

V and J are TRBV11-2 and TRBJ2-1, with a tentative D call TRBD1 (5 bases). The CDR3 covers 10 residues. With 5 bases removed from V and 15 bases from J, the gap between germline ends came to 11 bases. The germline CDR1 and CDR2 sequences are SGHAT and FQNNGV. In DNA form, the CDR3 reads TGTGCCAGCAGCGCGACAGTGCCGTTCTTC. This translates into CASSATVPFF. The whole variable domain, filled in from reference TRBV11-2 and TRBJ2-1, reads EAGVAQSPRYKIIEKRQSVAFWCNPISGHATLYWYQQILGQGPKLLIQFQNNGVVDDSQLPKDRFSAERLKGVDSTLKIQPAKLEDSAVYLCASSATVPFFGPGTRLTVL.

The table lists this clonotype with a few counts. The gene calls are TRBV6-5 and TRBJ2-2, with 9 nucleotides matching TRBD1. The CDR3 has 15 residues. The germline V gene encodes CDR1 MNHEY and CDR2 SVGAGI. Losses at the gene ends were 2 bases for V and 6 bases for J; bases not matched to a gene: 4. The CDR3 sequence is CASSYGTGFAGELFF. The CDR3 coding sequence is TGTGCCAGCAGTTACGGGACAGGGTTTGCCGGGGAGCTGTTTTTT.

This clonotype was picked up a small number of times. The CDR3 bases are TGTGCCAGCAGCTTGGACCCTAGCGGGGAGAACGGGGAGCTGTTTTTT. Protein product: CASSLDPSGENGELFF. The chain combines TRBV5-6 with TRBJ2-2, with 9 bases lining up with TRBD2. This CDR3 comprises 16 residues. Germline CDR1 reads SGHDT; CDR2 reads YYEEEE. Trimming took 0 bases from V and 7 from J; bases not matched to a gene: 7.

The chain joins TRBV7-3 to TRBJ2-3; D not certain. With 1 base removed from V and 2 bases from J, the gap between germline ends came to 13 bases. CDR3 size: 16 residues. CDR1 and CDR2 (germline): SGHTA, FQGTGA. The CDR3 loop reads CASSLMMWNYTDTQYF. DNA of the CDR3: TGTGCCAGCAGCTTAATGATGTGGAACTACACAGATACGCAGTATTTT.

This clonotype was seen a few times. CDR3: CASSDTGANQPQHF. The CDR3 bases are TGTGCCAGCAGCGACACAGGGGCGAATCAGCCCCAGCATTTT. The V and J genes are TRBV9 and TRBJ1-5, with 7 bases aligning to TRBD1. The CDR3 has 14 residues. V gave up 3 bases and J gave up 4 bases; unmatched junction bases: 4. Germline CDR1 and CDR2: SGDLS and YYNGEE.

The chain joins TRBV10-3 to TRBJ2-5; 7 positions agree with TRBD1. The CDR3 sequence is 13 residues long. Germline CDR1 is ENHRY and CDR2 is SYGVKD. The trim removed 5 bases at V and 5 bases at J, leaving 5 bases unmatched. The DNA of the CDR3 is TGTGCCATCAGTTCAGACAGGGAGGAGACCCAGTACTTC. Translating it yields CAISSDREETQYF.

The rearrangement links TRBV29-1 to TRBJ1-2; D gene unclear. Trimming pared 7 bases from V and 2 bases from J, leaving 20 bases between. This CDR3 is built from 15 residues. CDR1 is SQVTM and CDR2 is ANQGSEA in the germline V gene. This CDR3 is CSANRGRDGNYGYTF. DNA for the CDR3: TGCAGCGCCAATCGGGGAAGGGATGGCAACTATGGCTACACCTTC.

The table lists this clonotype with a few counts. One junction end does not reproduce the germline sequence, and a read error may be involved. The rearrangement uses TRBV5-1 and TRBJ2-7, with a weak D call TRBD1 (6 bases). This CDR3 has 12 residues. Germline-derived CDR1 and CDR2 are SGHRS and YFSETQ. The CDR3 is CASSLGTGLWNF. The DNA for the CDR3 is TGCGCCAGCAGCTTGGGCACAGGGCTTTGGAACTTC.

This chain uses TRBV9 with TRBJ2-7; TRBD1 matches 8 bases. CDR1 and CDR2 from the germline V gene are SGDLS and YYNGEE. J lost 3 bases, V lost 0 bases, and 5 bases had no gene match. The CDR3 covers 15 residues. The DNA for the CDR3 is TGTGCCAGCAGCGTAGATCCAGGGGGCGGCTACGAGCAGTACTTC. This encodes CASSVDPGGGYEQYF.

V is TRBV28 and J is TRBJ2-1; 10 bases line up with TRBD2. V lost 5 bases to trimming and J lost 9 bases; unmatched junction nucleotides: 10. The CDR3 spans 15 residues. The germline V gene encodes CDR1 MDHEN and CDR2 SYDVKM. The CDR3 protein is CASSPFTGTSAEQFF. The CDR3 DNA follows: TGTGCCAGCAGTCCATTTACCGGGACTAGCGCTGAGCAGTTCTTC.

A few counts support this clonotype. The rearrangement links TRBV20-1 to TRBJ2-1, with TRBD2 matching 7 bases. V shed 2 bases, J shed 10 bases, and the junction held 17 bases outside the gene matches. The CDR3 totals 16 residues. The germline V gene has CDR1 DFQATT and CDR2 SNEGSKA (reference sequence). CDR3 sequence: CSARLHLAASAGEQFF. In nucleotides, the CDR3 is TGCAGTGCTAGACTACACCTAGCGGCCTCTGCGGGAGAGCAGTTCTTC.

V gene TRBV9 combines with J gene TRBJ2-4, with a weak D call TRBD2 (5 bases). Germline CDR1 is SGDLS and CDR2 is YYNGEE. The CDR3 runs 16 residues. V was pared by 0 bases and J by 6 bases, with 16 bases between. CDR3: CASSVDGFVGGNIQYF. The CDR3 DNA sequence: TGTGCCAGCAGCGTAGATGGCTTTGTAGGAGGAAACATTCAGTACTTC.

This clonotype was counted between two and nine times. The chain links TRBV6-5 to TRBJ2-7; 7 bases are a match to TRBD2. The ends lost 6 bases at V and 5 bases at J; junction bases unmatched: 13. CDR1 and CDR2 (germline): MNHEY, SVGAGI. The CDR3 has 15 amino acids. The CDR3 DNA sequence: TGTGCCAGCAGCCCCGCCCAGACTAGCCCGGACGAGCAGTACTTC. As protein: CASSPAQTSPDEQYF.

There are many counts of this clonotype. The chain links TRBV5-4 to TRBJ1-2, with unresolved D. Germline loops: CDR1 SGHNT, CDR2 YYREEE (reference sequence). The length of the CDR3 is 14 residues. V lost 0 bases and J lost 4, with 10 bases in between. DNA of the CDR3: TGTGCCAGCAGCTTGGTGGGCGGAGCCTATGGCTACACCTTC. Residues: CASSLVGGAYGYTF.

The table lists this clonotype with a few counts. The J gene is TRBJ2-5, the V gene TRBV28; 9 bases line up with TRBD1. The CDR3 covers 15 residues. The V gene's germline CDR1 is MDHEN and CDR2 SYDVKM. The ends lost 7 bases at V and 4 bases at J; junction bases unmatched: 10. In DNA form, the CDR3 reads TGTGCCAGCAAGGGACAGGGCCGGGGGCTAGAGACCCAGTACTTC. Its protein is CASKGQGRGLETQYF.

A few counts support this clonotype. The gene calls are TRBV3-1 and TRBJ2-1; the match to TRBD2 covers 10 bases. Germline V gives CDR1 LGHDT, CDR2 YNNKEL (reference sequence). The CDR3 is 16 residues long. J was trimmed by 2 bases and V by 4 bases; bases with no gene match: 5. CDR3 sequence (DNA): TGTGCCAGCAGCCCAGAGCGGGAGGGCGCCTACAATGAGCAGTTCTTC. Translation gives CASSPEREGAYNEQFF.

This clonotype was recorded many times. For the CDR3, the DNA is TGTGCCAGCAGCAGGGTGGTTGAGACCCAGTACTTC. Translation gives CASSRVVETQYF. The rearrangement joins TRBV7-8 to TRBJ2-5; D gene unclear. The length of the CDR3 is 12 residues. Germline CDR1 and CDR2: SGHVS and FQNEAQ. V gave up 5 bases and J gave up 5 bases, with 9 bases separating them.

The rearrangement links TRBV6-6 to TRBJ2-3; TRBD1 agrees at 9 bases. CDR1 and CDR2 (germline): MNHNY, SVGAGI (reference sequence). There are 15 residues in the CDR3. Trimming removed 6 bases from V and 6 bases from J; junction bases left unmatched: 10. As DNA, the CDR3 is TGTGCCAGCAGGGACGCCGGGACAGGGTCCGATACGCAGTATTTT. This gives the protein CASRDAGTGSDTQYF.

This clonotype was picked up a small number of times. The CDR3 DNA reads as TGTGCCAGCAGCCCCACCGGGACAGGGTATGGCTACACCTTC. Its protein product is CASSPTGTGYGYTF. The chain carries TRBV6-5 and TRBJ1-2; TRBD1 matches at 9 bases. The CDR3 runs to 14 residues. With V trimmed by 6 bases and J by 5 bases, 7 bases remained unmatched. CDR1 and CDR2 from the germline V gene are MNHEY and SVGAGI.

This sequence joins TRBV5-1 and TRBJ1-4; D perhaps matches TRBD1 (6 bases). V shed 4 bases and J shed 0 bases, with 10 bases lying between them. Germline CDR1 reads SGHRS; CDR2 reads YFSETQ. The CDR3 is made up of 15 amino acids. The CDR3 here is CASSPGHPTNEKLFF. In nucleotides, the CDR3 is TGCGCCAGCAGCCCGGGACATCCAACTAATGAAAAACTGTTTTTT.

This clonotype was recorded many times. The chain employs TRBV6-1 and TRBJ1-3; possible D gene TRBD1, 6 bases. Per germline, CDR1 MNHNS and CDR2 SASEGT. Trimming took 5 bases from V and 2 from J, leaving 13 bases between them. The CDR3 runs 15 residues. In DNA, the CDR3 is TGTGCCAGCAGTTCACAAACAGGGACTGGAAACACCATATATTTT. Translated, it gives CASSSQTGTGNTIYF.

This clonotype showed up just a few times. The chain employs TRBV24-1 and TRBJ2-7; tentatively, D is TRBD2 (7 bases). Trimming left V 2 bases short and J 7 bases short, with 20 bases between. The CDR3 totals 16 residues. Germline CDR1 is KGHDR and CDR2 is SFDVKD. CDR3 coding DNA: TGTGCCACCAGTGATTGGTCCGGGGGGCCTCGGGGAGAGCAGTACTTC. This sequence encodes CATSDWSGGPRGEQYF.

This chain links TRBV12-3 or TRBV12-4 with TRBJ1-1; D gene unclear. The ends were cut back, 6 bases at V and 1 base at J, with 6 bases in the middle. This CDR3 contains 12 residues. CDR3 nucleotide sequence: TGTGCCAGCAGGGGAAGGAACACTGAAGCTTTCTTT. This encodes CASRGRNTEAFF.